This TCR beta chain was found in a study of shared clonotypes between healthy human individuals. Data came from immunoSEQ multiplex PCR; TCRdb stores just in-frame clones and leaves some out. The sample yields about 2 million clones, roughly 94% seen once. CDR1 SGHRS and CDR2 YFSETQ come from the germline V gene. The CDR3 is 15 amino acids. V dropped 0 bases and J dropped 7 bases, with 14 bases sitting between them. The source of this sequence is a man younger than 35 in good health. The chain has TRBV5-1 and TRBJ1-5; TRBD1 might be the D (5 bases). The sequenced sample was naive CD4+ T cells sorted from blood. Documented subset: CD45RA+ positively selected. CDR3: CASSLELGGGQPQHF. Written as DNA, the CDR3 is TGCGCCAGCAGCTTGGAGTTGGGGGGAGGGCAGCCCCAGCATTTT.